This passage covers 8 T cell receptor beta chains from one sample sequenced in a study of patients and donors after allogeneic stem cell transplantation. TCRdb re-derived calls from the RT-PCR reads in MiXCR, one entry per CDR3 protein. Of about a million distinct CDR3 sequences listed, more than 15% are singletons. The sequencing sample was made of blood, either unsorted or a sorted T cell fraction (not recorded which). Receptors were obtained from a human donor who was either an allogeneic HSCT recipient or a stem cell or donor lymphocyte infusion donor (not recorded which). It is not recorded whose cells these are; they may come from a transplant donor.

This clonotype came up many times. The genes are TRBV20-1 and TRBJ2-1; TRBD2 is a possible D gene (5 bases). CDR1 DFQATT and CDR2 SNEGSKA come from the germline V gene (reference sequence). Trimming took 0 bases from V and 2 from J, leaving 11 bases between them. This CDR3 has 15 residues. The CDR3 sequence is CSARDETITYNEQFF. Here the CDR3 DNA reads TGCAGTGCTAGAGATGAGACTATTACCTACAATGAGCAGTTCTTC.

The chain employs TRBV6-5 and TRBJ1-2, with TRBD1 identical over 11 bases. Germline values: CDR1 MNHEY, CDR2 SVGAGI. The CDR3 is made up of 16 amino acids. V lost 2 bases, J lost 4 bases, and 6 bases stayed unmatched. This chain's CDR3 is CASSYQWTGGFYGYTF. The CDR3 DNA follows: TGTGCCAGCAGTTACCAGTGGACAGGGGGCTTCTATGGCTACACCTTC.

V and J are TRBV2 and TRBJ1-1; no reliable D call. This CDR3 is 13 amino acids long. The V gene's germline CDR1 is SNHLY and CDR2 FYNNEI. Deletions cut 3 bases from V and 2 bases from J, with 7 bases between. The CDR3 here is CASSDFPNTEAFF. CDR3 DNA: TGTGCCAGCAGTGACTTCCCAAACACTGAAGCTTTCTTT.

A few counts support this clonotype. The chain has TRBV27 and TRBJ1-5; D ambiguous. CDR3 length: 13 amino acids. V lost 4 bases to trimming and J lost 5 bases, with 9 bases between them. CDR1 is MNHEY, CDR2 SMNVEV, per germline (reference sequence). CDR3 in amino acids: CASSSGSDQPQHF. CDR3 coding DNA: TGTGCCAGCAGTTCCGGGTCGGATCAGCCCCAGCATTTT.

This clonotype has just a few counts. The V and J genes are TRBV10-3 and TRBJ2-2, with D perhaps given as TRBD1 or TRBD2 (5 bases each). This CDR3 has 14 amino acids. V lost 7 bases to trimming and J lost 0 bases, with 9 bases between them. Germline values: CDR1 ENHRY, CDR2 SYGVKD. CDR3: CAIKTGPNTGELFF. The CDR3 DNA reads TGTGCCATCAAAACGGGACCGAACACCGGGGAGCTGTTTTTT.

V usage is TRBV7-2 and J usage is TRBJ1-1; 7 bases match TRBD1. CDR1 and CDR2 from the germline V gene are SGHTA and FQGNSA. V shed 5 bases and J 1 base; nucleotides not matched to a gene: 10. CDR3 length equals 16 residues. CDR3 protein: CASSLLQGYTNTEAFF. The CDR3 nucleotides read TGTGCCAGCAGCCTCTTACAGGGGTATACGAACACTGAAGCTTTCTTT.

The gene calls are TRBV11-2 and TRBJ2-3; D is uncertain. The CDR3 consists of 13 residues. Germline V lookup: CDR1 SGHAT, CDR2 FQNNGV. V lost 8 bases, J lost 0 bases, and 9 bases lay in between. In nucleotides, the CDR3 is TGTGCCAGCGGTTCCCACAGCACAGATACGCAGTATTTT. Residues: CASGSHSTDTQYF.

This sequence joins TRBV10-3 and TRBJ2-5; 7 positions agree with TRBD1. The CDR3 totals 17 residues. V trimming: 4 bases; J trimming: 5 bases; junction bases outside the gene matches: 16. Per the germline V gene, CDR1 is ENHRY and CDR2 is SYGVKD. The CDR3 coding sequence is TGTGCCATCAGTGCCGAAACAGGGGCGGAGGTTGGGGAGACCCAGTACTTC. Residues: CAISAETGAEVGETQYF.